Sequencing of this TCR beta chain was carried out in a study of spatial heterogeneity in lung cancer. Overall study: Compared with alpha-chain sequences, beta-chain sequences were consistently detected in greater numbers.

Trimming pared 5 bases from V and 4 bases from J, leaving 27 bases between. Germline V CDR1 and CDR2: DFQATT, SNEGSKA (reference sequence). The CDR3 contains 18 residues. A unique molecular identifier was carried by every single TCR cDNA molecule. MiXCR, run by TCRdb on the 5' RACE reads, gives a single entry per CDR3 protein. The sample shows tens of thousands of distinct CDR3 sequences, roughly 12% of them seen only once. Regarding time point: sample taken at primary tumor resection. This clonotype turned up a few times. This sample comprised PBMCs, obtained at surgery. This chain connects TRBV20-1 to TRBJ2-1, with D tentatively TRBD2 (6 bases). The TCR originated in a male donor with early-stage non-small cell lung cancer. CDR3 amino acids: CSAPPSFLGDSIYNEQFF. The CDR3 bases are TGCAGTGCTCCCCCCAGTTTCTTAGGGGACTCGATTTACAATGAGCAGTTCTTC.